This T cell receptor beta chain is from a study of blood T cell repertoires in COVID-19. About the research overall: From the United States, Italy and Spain came samples of acute and convalescent COVID-19. Nucleic acid was either cDNA or gDNA, and it came from T cells, B-cell-depleted T cells, or PBMCs.

Patients in Seattle were enrolled during active infection, then followed longitudinally. Under the authors' procedure: The authors estimated nucleated cell counts from reference gene primer amplification. This table comes from immunoSEQ multiplex PCR, and its TCRdb copy is limited to in-frame clones, with some not included. V, J and clone size derive from that table, while D and trimming were established from the DNA sequence. Of 100,000 to 150,000 clones in the sample, around four fifths were seen once. V shed 5 bases and J 3 bases; nucleotides not matched to a gene: 7. The CDR3 runs 15 residues. Germline CDR1 reads LGHDT; CDR2 reads YNNKEL (reference sequence).

The sequence came from a man older than 75 with COVID-19, enrolled during active disease. This sequence joins TRBV3-1 (or the pseudogene TRBV3-2) and TRBJ2-1, with 7 bases lining up with TRBD2. Sequencing used peripheral blood. The CDR3 bases are TGTGCCAGCAGCAATTGGACTAGACGCTACAATGAGCAGTTCTTC. Protein sequence: CASSNWTRRYNEQFF.